This TCR beta chain was sequenced for a study of shared clonotypes between healthy human individuals. This clone was picked up one time. Other DNA sequences in this sample translate to the same CDR3. Libraries were prepared by immunoSEQ multiplex PCR; TCRdb keeps only in-frame clonotypes and omits some of them. The table has about 1 million clones, 75% seen once. Per germline, CDR1 SGHRS and CDR2 YFSETQ. Trimming took off 0 bases at V and 3 bases at J, with 14 bases between the two ends. The length of the CDR3 is 16 residues. Sequenced: memory CD4+ T cells sorted from blood. Subset defined: CD45RA-negative fraction. This receptor was taken from a young man in good health. The chain uses TRBV5-1 and TRBJ2-3, with D possibly matching TRBD2 (5 bases). The CDR3 spells CASSLVGSGNTDTQYF. In DNA, the CDR3 is TGCGCCAGCAGCTTGGTGGGTTCCGGGAATACAGATACGCAGTATTTT. The variable domain in full, completed from reference TRBV5-1 and TRBJ2-3, reads KAGVTQTPRYLIKTRGQQVTLSCSPISGHRSVSWYQQTPGQGLQFLFEYFSETQRNKGNFPGRFSGRQFSNSRSEMNVSTLELGDSALYLCASSLVGSGNTDTQYFGPGTRLTVL.